Given below is one T cell receptor beta chain in context. Its antigen is not known. One end of the junction varies from germline; a read error may be responsible. Extraction yielded at least 6 micrograms of total RNA per sample. This CDR3 has 14 residues. Germline V gene lookup returns CDR1 MNHEY and CDR2 SVGEGT. This record comes from a study of blood T cells in healthy people across ages. The study's findings and limits: One million T cells yielded diversity estimates that were considered underestimates. Possibly, changes in expanded clonotypes were confounded because donor CMV status was unknown.

Then a second PCR, running about 6 to 12 cycles, was carried out with a sample-barcoded 5' primer and a J-beta primer mix. Each cDNA molecule carried a tag from a template-switch adaptor that contained 12 random nucleotides. One entry per CDR3 protein, called by TCRdb with MiXCR from the 5' RACE reads. This sample has just under 900,000 distinct CDR3 sequences, with around 26% found just once. The chain combines TRBV6-2 or TRBV6-3 with TRBJ1-5, with TRBD1 matching over 8 bases. The sequence came from a woman at least 80 years old in good health. Material for sequencing was blood. CDR3 sequence: CASSRQGMGQPRHF. DNA of the CDR3: TGTGCCAGCAGTCGACAGGGGATGGGCCAGCCCCGGCATTTT.